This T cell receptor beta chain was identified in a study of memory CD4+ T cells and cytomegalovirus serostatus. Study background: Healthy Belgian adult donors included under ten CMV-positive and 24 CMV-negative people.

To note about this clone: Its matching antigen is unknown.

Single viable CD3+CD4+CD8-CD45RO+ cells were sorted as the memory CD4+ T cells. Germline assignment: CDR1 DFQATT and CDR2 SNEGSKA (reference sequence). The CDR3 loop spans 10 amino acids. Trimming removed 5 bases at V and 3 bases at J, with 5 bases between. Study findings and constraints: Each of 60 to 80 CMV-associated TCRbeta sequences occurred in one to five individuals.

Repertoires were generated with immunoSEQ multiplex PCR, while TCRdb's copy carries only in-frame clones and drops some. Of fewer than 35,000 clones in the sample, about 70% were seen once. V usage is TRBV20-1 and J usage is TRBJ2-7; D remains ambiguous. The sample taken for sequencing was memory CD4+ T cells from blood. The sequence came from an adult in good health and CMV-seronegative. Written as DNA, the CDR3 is TGCAGTGCTGCCTACTACGAGCAGTACTTC. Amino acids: CSAAYYEQYF.